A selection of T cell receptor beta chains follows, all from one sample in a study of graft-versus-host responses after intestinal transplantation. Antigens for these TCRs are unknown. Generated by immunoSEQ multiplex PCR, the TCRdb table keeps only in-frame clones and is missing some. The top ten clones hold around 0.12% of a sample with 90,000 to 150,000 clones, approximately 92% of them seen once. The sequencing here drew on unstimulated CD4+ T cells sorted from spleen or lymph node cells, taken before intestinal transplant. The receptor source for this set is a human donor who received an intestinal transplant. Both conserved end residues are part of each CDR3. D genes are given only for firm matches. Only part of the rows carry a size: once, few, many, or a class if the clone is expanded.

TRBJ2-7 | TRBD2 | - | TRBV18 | CASSLWTSRSYEQYF | TGTGCCAGCTCACTGTGGACTAGCCGTTCCTACGAGCAGTACTTC
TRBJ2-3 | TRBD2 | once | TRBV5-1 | CASSQKIPGTSGRDTQYF | TGCGCCAGCAGCCAAAAAATCCCCGGGACTAGCGGGAGGGATACGCAGTATTTT
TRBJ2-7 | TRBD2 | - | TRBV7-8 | CASSLLAGGGQYF | TGTGCCAGCAGCTTATTAGCGGGAGGGGGGCAGTACTTC
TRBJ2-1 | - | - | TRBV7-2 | CASSLWFAASYNEQFF | TGTGCCAGCAGCTTATGGTTCGCGGCCTCCTACAATGAGCAGTTCTTC
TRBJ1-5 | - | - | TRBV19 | CASTTRGNQPQHF | TGTGCCAGTACCACCCGGGGCAATCAGCCCCAGCATTTT
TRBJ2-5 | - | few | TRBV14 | CASSQTRGEIQYF | TGTGCCAGCAGCCAAACCAGGGGTGAGATCCAGTACTTC
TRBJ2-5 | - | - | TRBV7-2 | CASSSRVSETQYF | TGTGCCAGCAGTTCGAGGGTTTCAGAGACCCAGTACTTC
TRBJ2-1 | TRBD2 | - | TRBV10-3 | CAISDLAGRNEQFF | TGTGCCATCAGTGATCTAGCGGGAAGGAATGAGCAGTTCTTC
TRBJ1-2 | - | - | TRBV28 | CASSAVPQIYGYTF | TGTGCCAGCAGTGCAGTTCCCCAGATCTATGGCTACACCTTC
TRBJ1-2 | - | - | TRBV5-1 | CASSLVGALSYGYTF | TGCGCCAGCAGCTTGGTAGGGGCGCTCTCCTATGGCTACACCTTC
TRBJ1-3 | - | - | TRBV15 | CATSRDSQVSGNTIYF | TGTGCCACCAGCAGAGATTCCCAAGTCTCTGGAAACACCATATATTTT
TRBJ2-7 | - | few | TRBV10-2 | CASTGNLYEQYF | TGCGCCAGCACAGGGAACCTCTACGAGCAGTACTTC
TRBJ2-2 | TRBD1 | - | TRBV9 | CASSERDRSDGELFF | TGTGCCAGCAGCGAGAGGGACAGGTCAGACGGGGAGCTGTTTTTT
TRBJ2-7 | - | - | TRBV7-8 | CASSLIGTRSYEQYF | TGTGCCAGCAGCTTAATCGGGACACGTTCGTACGAGCAGTACTTC
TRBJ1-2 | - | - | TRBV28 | CASSKNRRANYGYTF | TGTGCCAGTAGTAAGAACAGGAGAGCTAACTATGGCTACACCTTC
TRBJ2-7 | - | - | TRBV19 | CASSTPGSGYEQYF | TGTGCCAGTAGTACCCCAGGGTCGGGCTACGAGCAGTACTTC
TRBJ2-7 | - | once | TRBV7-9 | CASSLGADSYEQYF | TGTGCCAGCAGCTTAGGCGCAGACTCCTACGAGCAGTACTTC
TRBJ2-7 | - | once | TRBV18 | CASSPPSLGGSHEQYF | TGTGCCAGCTCACCGCCCTCTTTGGGCGGATCACACGAGCAGTACTTC
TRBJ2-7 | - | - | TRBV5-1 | CASSLSQDAWYF | TGCGCCAGCAGCTTGTCTCAGGACGCATGGTACTTC
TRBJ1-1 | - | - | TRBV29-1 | CSVGGVLDGTEAFF | TGCAGCGTTGGGGGGGTGTTAGATGGCACTGAAGCTTTCTTT
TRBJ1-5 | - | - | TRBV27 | CASSLWGSNQPQHF | TGTGCCAGCAGTTTATGGGGGTCCAATCAGCCCCAGCATTTT
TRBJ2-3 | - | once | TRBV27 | CASSLVVGPDTQYF | TGTGCCAGCAGTTTAGTCGTGGGGCCCGATACGCAGTATTTT